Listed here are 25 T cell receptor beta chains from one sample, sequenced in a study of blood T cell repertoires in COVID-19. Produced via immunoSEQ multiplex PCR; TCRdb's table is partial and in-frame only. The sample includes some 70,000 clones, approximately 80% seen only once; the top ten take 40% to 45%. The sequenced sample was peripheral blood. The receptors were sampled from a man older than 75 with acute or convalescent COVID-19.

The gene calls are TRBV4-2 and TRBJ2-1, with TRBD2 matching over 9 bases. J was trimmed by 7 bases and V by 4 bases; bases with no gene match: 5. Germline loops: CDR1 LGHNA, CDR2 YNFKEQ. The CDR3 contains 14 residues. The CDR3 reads CASSPGLAGNEQFF. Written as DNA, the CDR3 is TGTGCCAGCAGCCCGGGACTAGCTGGGAATGAGCAGTTCTTC.

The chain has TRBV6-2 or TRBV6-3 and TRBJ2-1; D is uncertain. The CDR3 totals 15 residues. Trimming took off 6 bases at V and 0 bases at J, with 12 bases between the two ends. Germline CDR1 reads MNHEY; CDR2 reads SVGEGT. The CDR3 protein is CASSRAGRSYNEQFF. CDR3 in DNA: TGTGCCAGCAGCCGGGCAGGCCGCTCCTACAATGAGCAGTTCTTC.

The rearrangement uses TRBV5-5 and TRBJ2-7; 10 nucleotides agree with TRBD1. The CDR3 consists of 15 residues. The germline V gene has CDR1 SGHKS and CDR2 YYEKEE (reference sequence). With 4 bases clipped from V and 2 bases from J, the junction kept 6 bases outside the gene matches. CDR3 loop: CASSPRTGGAYEQYF. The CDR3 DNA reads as TGTGCCAGCAGCCCGAGGACAGGGGGGGCCTACGAGCAGTACTTC.

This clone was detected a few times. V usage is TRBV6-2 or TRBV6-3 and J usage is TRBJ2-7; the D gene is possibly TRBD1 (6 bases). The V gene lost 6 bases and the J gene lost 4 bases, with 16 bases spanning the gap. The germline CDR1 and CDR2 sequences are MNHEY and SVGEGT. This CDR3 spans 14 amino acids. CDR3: CASSFLGTNYEQYF. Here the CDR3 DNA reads TGTGCCAGCAGCTTCCTCGGGACAAATTACGAGCAGTACTTC.

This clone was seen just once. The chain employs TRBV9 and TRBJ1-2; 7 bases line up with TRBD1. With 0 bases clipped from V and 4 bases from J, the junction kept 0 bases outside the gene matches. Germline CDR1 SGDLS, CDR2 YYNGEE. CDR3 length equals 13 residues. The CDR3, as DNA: TGTGCCAGCAGCGTAGACAGGGGCTATGGCTACACCTTC. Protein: CASSVDRGYGYTF.

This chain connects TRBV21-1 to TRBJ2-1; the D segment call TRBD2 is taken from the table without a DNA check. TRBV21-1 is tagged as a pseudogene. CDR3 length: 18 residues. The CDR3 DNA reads TGTGCCAGCAGCAACCCATCCAGGACTAGCGACTCCTACAATGAGCAGTTCTTC. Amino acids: CASSNPSRTSDSYNEQFF.

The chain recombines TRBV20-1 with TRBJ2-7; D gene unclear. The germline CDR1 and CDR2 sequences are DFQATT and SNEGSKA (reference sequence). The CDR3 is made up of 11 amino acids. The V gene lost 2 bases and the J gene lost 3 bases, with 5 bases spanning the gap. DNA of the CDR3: TGCAGTGCTAGATCCAGCTACGAGCAGTACTTC. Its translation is CSARSSYEQYF.

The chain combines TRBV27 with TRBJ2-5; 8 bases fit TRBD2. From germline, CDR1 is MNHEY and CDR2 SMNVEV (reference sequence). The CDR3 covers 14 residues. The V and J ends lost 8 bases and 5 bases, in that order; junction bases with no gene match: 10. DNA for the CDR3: TGTGCCAGCTCGGGGGGGGCCTATAGGGAGACCCAGTACTTC. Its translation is CASSGGAYRETQYF.

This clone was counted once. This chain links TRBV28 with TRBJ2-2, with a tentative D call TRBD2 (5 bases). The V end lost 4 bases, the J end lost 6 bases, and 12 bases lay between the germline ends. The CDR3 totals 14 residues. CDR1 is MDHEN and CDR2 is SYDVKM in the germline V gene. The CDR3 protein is CASSSSFSAGELFF. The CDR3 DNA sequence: TGTGCCAGCAGTTCCTCCTTTAGCGCCGGGGAGCTGTTTTTT.

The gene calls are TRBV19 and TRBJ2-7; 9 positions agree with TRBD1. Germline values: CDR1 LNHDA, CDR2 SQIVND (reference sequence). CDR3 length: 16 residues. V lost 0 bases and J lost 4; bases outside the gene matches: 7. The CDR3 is CASSIDHGTGPYEQYF. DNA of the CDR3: TGTGCCAGTAGTATAGATCATGGGACAGGGCCGTACGAGCAGTACTTC. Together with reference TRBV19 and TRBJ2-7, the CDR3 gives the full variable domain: DGGITQSPKYLFRKEGQNVTLSCEQNLNHDAMYWYRQDPGQGLRLIYYSQIVNDFQKGDIAEGYSVSREKKESFPLTVTSAQKNPTAFYLCASSIDHGTGPYEQYFGPGTRLTVT.

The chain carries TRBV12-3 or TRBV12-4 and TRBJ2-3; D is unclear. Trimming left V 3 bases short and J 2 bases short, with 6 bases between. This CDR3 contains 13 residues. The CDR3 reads CASSLMATDTQYF. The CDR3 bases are TGTGCCAGCAGTTTGATGGCCACAGATACGCAGTATTTT.

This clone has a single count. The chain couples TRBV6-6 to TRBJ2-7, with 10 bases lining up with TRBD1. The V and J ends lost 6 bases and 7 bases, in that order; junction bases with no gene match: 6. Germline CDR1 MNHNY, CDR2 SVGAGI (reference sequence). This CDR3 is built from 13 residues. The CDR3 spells CASRRDRGGEQYF. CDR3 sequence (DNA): TGTGCCAGCAGACGGGACAGGGGAGGGGAGCAGTACTTC.

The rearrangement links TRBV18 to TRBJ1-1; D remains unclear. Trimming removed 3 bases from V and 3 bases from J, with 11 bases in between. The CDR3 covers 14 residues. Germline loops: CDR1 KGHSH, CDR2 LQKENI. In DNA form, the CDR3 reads TGTGCCAGCTCACCGAGGGTAACGGACACTGAAGCTTTCTTT. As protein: CASSPRVTDTEAFF. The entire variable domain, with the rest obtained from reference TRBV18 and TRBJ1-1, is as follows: NAGVMQNPRHLVRRRGQEARLRCSPMKGHSHVYWYRQLPEEGLKFMVYLQKENIIDESGMPKERFSAEFPKEGPSILRIQQVVRGDSAAYFCASSPRVTDTEAFFGQGTRLTVV.

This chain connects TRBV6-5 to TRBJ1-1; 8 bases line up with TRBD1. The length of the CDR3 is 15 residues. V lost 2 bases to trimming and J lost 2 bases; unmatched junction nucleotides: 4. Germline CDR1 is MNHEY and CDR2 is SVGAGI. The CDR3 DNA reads TGTGCCAGCAGTTACGGAGACAGGGGTAACACTGAAGCTTTCTTT. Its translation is CASSYGDRGNTEAFF.

The CDR3 here is CATSRDTGKSPLHF. In DNA form, the CDR3 reads TGTGCCACCAGCAGAGATACAGGGAAGTCACCCCTCCACTTT. The genes are TRBV15 and TRBJ1-6; D may be TRBD1 (6 bases). Germline CDR1 and CDR2: LNHNV and YYDKDF (reference sequence). The CDR3 is made up of 14 amino acids. The V gene lost 0 bases and the J gene lost 10 bases, with 10 bases spanning the gap.

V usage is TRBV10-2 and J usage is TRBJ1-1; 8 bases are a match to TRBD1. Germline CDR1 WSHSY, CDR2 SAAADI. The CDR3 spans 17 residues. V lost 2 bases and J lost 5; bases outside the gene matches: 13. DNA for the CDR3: TGCGCCAGCAGTGAGATGGCGGGAACAGGGGGTAGGACTGAAGCTTTCTTT. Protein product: CASSEMAGTGGRTEAFF.

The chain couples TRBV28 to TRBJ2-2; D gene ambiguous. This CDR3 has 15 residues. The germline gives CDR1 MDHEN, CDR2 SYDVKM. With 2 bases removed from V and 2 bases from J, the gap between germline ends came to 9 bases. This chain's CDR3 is CASSLEADNTGELFF. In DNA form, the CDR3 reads TGTGCCAGCAGTTTAGAGGCAGACAACACCGGGGAGCTGTTTTTT.

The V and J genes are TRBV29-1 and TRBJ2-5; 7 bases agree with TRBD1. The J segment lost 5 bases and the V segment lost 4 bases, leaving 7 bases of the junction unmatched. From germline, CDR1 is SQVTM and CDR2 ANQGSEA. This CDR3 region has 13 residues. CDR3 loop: CSVGAGGGETQYF. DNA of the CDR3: TGCAGCGTTGGGGCAGGGGGTGGGGAGACCCAGTACTTC.

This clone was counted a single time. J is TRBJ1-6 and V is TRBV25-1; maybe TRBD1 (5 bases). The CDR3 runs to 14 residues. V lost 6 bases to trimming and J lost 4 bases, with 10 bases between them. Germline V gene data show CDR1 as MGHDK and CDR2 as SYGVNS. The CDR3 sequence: CASRQGIYNSPLHF. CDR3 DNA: TGTGCCAGCAGGCAGGGAATATATAATTCACCCCTCCACTTT.

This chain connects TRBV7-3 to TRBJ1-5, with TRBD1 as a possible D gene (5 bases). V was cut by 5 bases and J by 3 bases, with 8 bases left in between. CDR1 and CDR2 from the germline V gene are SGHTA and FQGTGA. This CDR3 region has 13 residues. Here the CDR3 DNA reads TGTGCCAGCAGCAAACAGGCCAATCAGCCCCAGCATTTT. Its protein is CASSKQANQPQHF.

The CDR3 DNA follows: TGTGCCAGCAGTTTGAGCAGGGCGAACACCGGGGAGCTGTTTTTT. It translates to CASSLSRANTGELFF. The V gene is TRBV28, the J gene TRBJ2-2, with D possibly TRBD1 on 5 matching bases. The CDR3 contains 15 residues. The V gene's germline CDR1 is MDHEN and CDR2 SYDVKM. The V end was cut by 3 bases, the J end by 0 bases, with 8 bases between. The full variable domain, completed using reference TRBV28 and TRBJ2-2, is DVKVTQSSRYLVKRTGEKVFLECVQDMDHENMFWYRQDPGLGLRLIYFSYDVKMKEKGDIPEGYSVSREKKERFSLILESASTNQTSMYLCASSLSRANTGELFFGEGSRLTVL.

This CDR3 is CSVFLSGGPPLGTEQYF. The CDR3, as DNA: TGCAGCGTTTTCCTTAGCGGGGGACCCCCTTTGGGGACCGAGCAGTACTTC. This sequence joins TRBV29-1 and TRBJ2-7; 9 bases align to TRBD2. The CDR3 sequence is 17 residues long. Germline V gives CDR1 SQVTM, CDR2 ANQGSEA. Germline trimming cut 5 bases from V and 6 bases from J; bases unmatched to any gene: 20.

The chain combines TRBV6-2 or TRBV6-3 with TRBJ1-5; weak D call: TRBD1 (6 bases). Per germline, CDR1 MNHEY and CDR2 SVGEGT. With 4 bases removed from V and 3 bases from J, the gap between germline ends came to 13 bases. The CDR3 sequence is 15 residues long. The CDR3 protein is CASSFSGQFNQPQHF. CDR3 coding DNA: TGTGCCAGCAGTTTCTCCGGACAGTTCAATCAGCCCCAGCATTTT.

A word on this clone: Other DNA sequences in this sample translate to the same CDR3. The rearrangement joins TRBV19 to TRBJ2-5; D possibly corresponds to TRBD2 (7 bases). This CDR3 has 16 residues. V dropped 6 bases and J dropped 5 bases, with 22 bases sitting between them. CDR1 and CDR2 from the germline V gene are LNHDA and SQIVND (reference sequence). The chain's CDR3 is CASSPHDGGRVETQYF. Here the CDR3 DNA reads TGTGCCAGTAGCCCCCACGACGGGGGGCGGGTGGAGACCCAGTACTTC.

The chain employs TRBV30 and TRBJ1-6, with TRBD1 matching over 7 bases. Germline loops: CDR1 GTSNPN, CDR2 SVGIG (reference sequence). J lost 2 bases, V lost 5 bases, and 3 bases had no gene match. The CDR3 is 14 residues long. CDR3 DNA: TGTGCCTGGGGTACAGGGGCCTATAATTCACCCCTCCACTTT. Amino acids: CAWGTGAYNSPLHF. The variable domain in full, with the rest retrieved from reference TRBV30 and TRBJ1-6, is SQTIHQWPATLVQPVGSPLSLECTVEGTSNPNLYWYRQAAGRGLQLLFYSVGIGQISSEVPQNLSASRPQDRQFILSSKKLLLSDSGFYLCAWGTGAYNSPLHFGNGTRLTVT.